The clone carrying this T cell receptor (beta chain) has a count of ten or more. Trimming took 0 bases from V and 5 from J, leaving 14 bases between them. Germline assignment: CDR1 MGHRA and CDR2 YSYEKL. CDR3 length: 15 amino acids. PCR involved 60 Vbeta and 13 Jbeta primers. Clones were read by immunoSEQ multiplex PCR, and TCRdb kept only the in-frame ones, dropping some. The table records about 130,000 clones, about 10% of them present only once. The data belong to a study of cytomegalovirus exposure and HLA in healthy donors. Material for sequencing was PBMCs. V is TRBV4-1 and J is TRBJ2-7; D may be TRBD1 (6 bases). The source of this sequence is a woman in her thirties or forties in good health and CMV-seropositive. CDR3 sequence (DNA): TGCGCCAGCAGCCAAGACGGGACACTTATACACGAGCAGTACTTC. Its translation is CASSQDGTLIHEQYF.